The rows below give T cell receptor beta chains drawn from one sample of a study of shared clonotypes between healthy human individuals. Method: immunoSEQ multiplex PCR; TCRdb's copy keeps in-frame clones and lacks some. The table records about 380,000 clones, 96% of them present only once. Specimen: memory CD8+ T cells sorted from blood. These TCRs come from a man aged 25-45 years in good health. CDR3s include the opening cysteine and the closing phenylalanine or tryptophan. D genes are given only for firm matches. The size entry is marked missing in some rows and otherwise reads once, few, many or a size class.

CDR3aa: CASFRGSEQFF; CDR3nt: TGTGCCAGCTTCAGGGGAAGTGAGCAGTTCTTC; d_gene: NA; j_gene: TRBJ2-1; v_gene: TRBV28; abundance: NA
CDR3aa: CAISRSGTGDRSGANVLTF; CDR3nt: TGTGCCATCAGTCGATCCGGGACAGGGGACCGCTCTGGGGCCAACGTCCTGACTTTC; d_gene: TRBD1; j_gene: TRBJ2-6; v_gene: TRBV10-3; abundance: NA
CDR3aa: CASAARLHTGELFF; CDR3nt: TGTGCCAGCGCCGCGAGGCTCCACACCGGGGAGCTGTTTTTT; d_gene: NA; j_gene: TRBJ2-2; v_gene: TRBV19; abundance: NA
CDR3aa: CASRRATPGQGNYEQYF; CDR3nt: TGTGCCAGCAGACGAGCGACTCCGGGACAGGGGAACTACGAGCAGTACTTC; d_gene: TRBD1; j_gene: TRBJ2-7; v_gene: TRBV11-2; abundance: NA
CDR3aa: CASSLYQGLRLGNTIYF; CDR3nt: TGTGCCAGCAGCTTGTATCAGGGCCTCCGTCTTGGAAACACCATATATTTT; d_gene: NA; j_gene: TRBJ1-3; v_gene: TRBV5-8; abundance: NA
CDR3aa: CASRLVQAKNIQYF; CDR3nt: TGTGCAAGTCGCTTAGTCCAAGCCAAAAACATTCAGTACTTC; d_gene: NA; j_gene: TRBJ2-4; v_gene: TRBV12-2; abundance: NA
CDR3aa: CASSYSTGTGELFF; CDR3nt: TGTGCCAGCAGTTACTCGACAGGGACCGGGGAGCTGTTTTTT; d_gene: TRBD1; j_gene: TRBJ2-2; v_gene: TRBV6-5; abundance: NA
CDR3aa: CAWGSNQPQHF; CDR3nt: TGTGCCTGGGGTAGCAATCAGCCCCAGCATTTT; d_gene: NA; j_gene: TRBJ1-5; v_gene: TRBV30; abundance: few
CDR3aa: CASSLARGPSNEQFF; CDR3nt: TGTGCCAGCAGCTTAGCCAGGGGGCCTAGCAATGAGCAGTTCTTC; d_gene: TRBD1; j_gene: TRBJ2-1; v_gene: TRBV7-9; abundance: NA
CDR3aa: CAISDERSGVRATSVLETQYF; CDR3nt: TGTGCCATCAGTGATGAAAGAAGCGGAGTGCGAGCTACCAGCGTGTTAGAGACCCAGTACTTC; d_gene: NA; j_gene: TRBJ2-5; v_gene: TRBV10-3; abundance: NA
CDR3aa: CASSLSRGVYGYTF; CDR3nt: TGTGCCAGCAGTTTGTCAAGGGGGGTCTATGGCTACACCTTC; d_gene: NA; j_gene: TRBJ1-2; v_gene: TRBV28; abundance: NA
CDR3aa: CASSERRIAGELDTQYF; CDR3nt: TGCGCCAGCAGTGAGAGAAGGATAGCGGGAGAGCTAGATACGCAGTATTTT; d_gene: TRBD2; j_gene: TRBJ2-3; v_gene: TRBV10-1; abundance: NA
CDR3aa: CASSLVYTDTQYF; CDR3nt: TGTGCCAGCAGCTTAGTTTACACAGATACGCAGTATTTT; d_gene: NA; j_gene: TRBJ2-3; v_gene: TRBV7-2; abundance: NA
CDR3aa: CASSPRTSWTGELFF; CDR3nt: TGTGCCAGCAGCCCAAGGACTAGCTGGACCGGGGAGCTGTTTTTT; d_gene: TRBD2; j_gene: TRBJ2-2; v_gene: TRBV4-2; abundance: NA
CDR3aa: CASSSDRDYEQYF; CDR3nt: TGTGCCAGCAGTTCGGACAGGGACTACGAGCAGTACTTC; d_gene: TRBD1; j_gene: TRBJ2-7; v_gene: TRBV6-5; abundance: NA
CDR3aa: CASSEDGSSGNTIYF; CDR3nt: TGTGCCAGCAGCGAGGACGGGAGCTCTGGAAACACCATATATTTT; d_gene: NA; j_gene: TRBJ1-3; v_gene: TRBV7-2; abundance: NA
CDR3aa: CATSRDRIKQPQHF; CDR3nt: TGTGCCACCAGCAGAGATAGGATAAAGCAGCCCCAGCATTTT; d_gene: NA; j_gene: TRBJ1-5; v_gene: TRBV15; abundance: NA
CDR3aa: CASSRYYESYNEQFF; CDR3nt: TGTGCCAGCAGTCGATACTACGAGTCCTACAATGAGCAGTTCTTC; d_gene: NA; j_gene: TRBJ2-1; v_gene: TRBV6-1; abundance: once
CDR3aa: CASSRRLAGKTGELFF; CDR3nt: TGTGCCAGCAGCCGCCGACTAGCGGGAAAAACCGGGGAGCTGTTTTTT; d_gene: TRBD2; j_gene: TRBJ2-2; v_gene: TRBV7-9; abundance: NA
CDR3aa: CASQIAGIKYEQYF; CDR3nt: TGTGCCAGCCAAATAGCGGGAATTAAATACGAGCAGTACTTC; d_gene: TRBD2; j_gene: TRBJ2-7; v_gene: TRBV5-6; abundance: NA
CDR3aa: CASSLTSAEQFF; CDR3nt: TGTGCCAGCAGCCTTACTAGCGCTGAGCAGTTCTTC; d_gene: TRBD2; j_gene: TRBJ2-1; v_gene: TRBV11-2; abundance: NA
CDR3aa: CASSSRGYSNQPQHF; CDR3nt: TGTGCCAGCAGTTCCCGGGGGTATAGCAATCAGCCCCAGCATTTT; d_gene: NA; j_gene: TRBJ1-5; v_gene: TRBV28; abundance: NA
CDR3aa: CASSPMAARRAGETQYF; CDR3nt: TGTGCCAGCTCACCCATGGCCGCTAGGAGGGCCGGGGAGACCCAGTACTTC; d_gene: NA; j_gene: TRBJ2-5; v_gene: TRBV18; abundance: NA
CDR3aa: CATSRDRERLAKNIQYF; CDR3nt: TGTGCCACCAGCAGAGATCGGGAGAGACTAGCCAAAAACATTCAGTACTTC; d_gene: NA; j_gene: TRBJ2-4; v_gene: TRBV15; abundance: NA
CDR3aa: CASSKRDANTGELFF; CDR3nt: TGTGCCAGCAGCAAGCGGGACGCGAACACCGGGGAGCTGTTTTTT; d_gene: TRBD2; j_gene: TRBJ2-2; v_gene: TRBV11-3; abundance: NA
CDR3aa: CASTQGRWENIQYF; CDR3nt: TGCGCCAGCACCCAAGGGAGATGGGAAAACATTCAGTACTTC; d_gene: NA; j_gene: TRBJ2-4; v_gene: TRBV23-1; abundance: NA
CDR3aa: CASSGRTADSGNTIYF; CDR3nt: TGTGCCAGCAGTGGCCGGACAGCCGACTCTGGAAACACCATATATTTT; d_gene: NA; j_gene: TRBJ1-3; v_gene: TRBV25-1; abundance: NA
CDR3aa: CASSSGLGVEQFF; CDR3nt: TGTGCCAGCAGCTCAGGTCTCGGGGTTGAGCAGTTCTTC; d_gene: NA; j_gene: TRBJ2-1; v_gene: TRBV5-5; abundance: NA
CDR3aa: CASRDRGTGELFF; CDR3nt: TGTGCCAGCAGGGACAGGGGCACCGGGGAGCTGTTTTTT; d_gene: TRBD1; j_gene: TRBJ2-2; v_gene: TRBV2; abundance: NA
CDR3aa: CASSALAGVRETQYF; CDR3nt: TGCGCCAGCAGCGCATTAGCGGGAGTGAGAGAGACCCAGTACTTC; d_gene: TRBD2; j_gene: TRBJ2-5; v_gene: TRBV4-1; abundance: NA
CDR3aa: CASSLSRLRGDEQYF; CDR3nt: TGTGCCAGCAGTTTAAGTCGCCTAAGGGGGGACGAGCAGTACTTC; d_gene: NA; j_gene: TRBJ2-7; v_gene: TRBV28; abundance: NA
CDR3aa: CASSPSGSRQETQYF; CDR3nt: TGTGCCAGCAGTCCGAGCGGGTCCCGCCAAGAGACCCAGTACTTC; d_gene: NA; j_gene: TRBJ2-5; v_gene: TRBV6-1; abundance: once
CDR3aa: CSALGPGELFF; CDR3nt: TGCAGTGCCCTCGGCCCCGGGGAGCTGTTTTTT; d_gene: NA; j_gene: TRBJ2-2; v_gene: TRBV20-1; abundance: NA
CDR3aa: CASSLVTAANTGELFF; CDR3nt: TGTGCCAGCAGCTTAGTTACCGCGGCGAACACCGGGGAGCTGTTTTTT; d_gene: NA; j_gene: TRBJ2-2; v_gene: TRBV7-9; abundance: NA
CDR3aa: CASSRGTEAFF; CDR3nt: TGTGCCAGCAGTAGGGGGACTGAAGCTTTCTTT; d_gene: NA; j_gene: TRBJ1-1; v_gene: TRBV28; abundance: NA
CDR3aa: CASSKQSGSTYEQYF; CDR3nt: TGTGCCAGCTCAAAACAGAGCGGGAGTACGTACGAGCAGTACTTC; d_gene: TRBD2; j_gene: TRBJ2-7; v_gene: TRBV18; abundance: NA
CDR3aa: CASSLYRDRGGELFF; CDR3nt: TGTGCCAGCAGCTTATACCGGGACAGGGGAGGGGAGCTGTTTTTT; d_gene: TRBD1; j_gene: TRBJ2-2; v_gene: TRBV7-9; abundance: once
CDR3aa: CASSWGQKETQYF; CDR3nt: TGTGCCAGCAGCTGGGGACAGAAAGAGACCCAGTACTTC; d_gene: TRBD1; j_gene: TRBJ2-5; v_gene: TRBV5-8; abundance: NA
CDR3aa: CAWSVGAGSFGELFF; CDR3nt: TGTGCCTGGAGTGTAGGGGCCGGAAGTTTCGGGGAGCTGTTTTTT; d_gene: NA; j_gene: TRBJ2-2; v_gene: TRBV30; abundance: NA
CDR3aa: CASFSGVNGFF; CDR3nt: TGTGCCAGTTTTTCGGGAGTTAATGGGTTCTTC; d_gene: NA; j_gene: TRBJ2-1; v_gene: TRBV19; abundance: NA
CDR3aa: CASSPHGEGSSYEQYF; CDR3nt: TGTGCCAGCAGCCCCCATGGGGAGGGGTCCTCCTACGAGCAGTACTTC; d_gene: TRBD2; j_gene: TRBJ2-7; v_gene: TRBV7-6; abundance: NA
CDR3aa: CASSIWTGWADNEQFF; CDR3nt: TGTGCCAGTAGTATTTGGACAGGGTGGGCCGACAATGAGCAGTTCTTC; d_gene: TRBD1; j_gene: TRBJ2-1; v_gene: TRBV19; abundance: NA
CDR3aa: CASSPPDDTGELFF; CDR3nt: TGCGCCAGCAGCCCACCGGACGACACCGGGGAGCTGTTTTTT; d_gene: NA; j_gene: TRBJ2-2; v_gene: TRBV5-1; abundance: NA
CDR3aa: CSARQGYEQYF; CDR3nt: TGCAGTGCTAGACAGGGCTACGAGCAGTACTTC; d_gene: NA; j_gene: TRBJ2-7; v_gene: TRBV20-1; abundance: few
CDR3aa: CASSQVMAAGIFSGANVLTF; CDR3nt: TGTGCCAGCAGCCAAGTAATGGCAGCAGGGATTTTTTCTGGGGCCAACGTCCTGACTTTC; d_gene: NA; j_gene: TRBJ2-6; v_gene: TRBV14; abundance: NA
CDR3aa: CASSQRPGLAADTQYF; CDR3nt: TGCGCCAGCAGCCAGAGACCGGGACTAGCGGCAGATACGCAGTATTTT; d_gene: TRBD2; j_gene: TRBJ2-3; v_gene: TRBV4-1; abundance: NA
CDR3aa: CASSWTSGPYEQYF; CDR3nt: TGTGCCAGCAGCTGGACTAGCGGCCCCTACGAGCAGTACTTC; d_gene: TRBD2; j_gene: TRBJ2-7; v_gene: TRBV7-8; abundance: NA
CDR3aa: CASSAQGARDGYTF; CDR3nt: TGTGCCAGCAGTGCACAGGGGGCGCGGGATGGCTACACCTTC; d_gene: TRBD1; j_gene: TRBJ1-2; v_gene: TRBV2; abundance: NA
CDR3aa: CAWSEGGSGELFF; CDR3nt: TGTGCCTGGAGTGAGGGGGGTTCCGGGGAGCTGTTTTTT; d_gene: NA; j_gene: TRBJ2-2; v_gene: TRBV30; abundance: NA
CDR3aa: CASSLYREDYGYTF; CDR3nt: TGTGCCAGCAGTCTATACAGGGAGGACTATGGCTACACCTTC; d_gene: NA; j_gene: TRBJ1-2; v_gene: TRBV5-4; abundance: NA
CDR3aa: CASRPYATNEKLFF; CDR3nt: TGTGCCAGCAGACCGTATGCAACTAATGAAAAACTGTTTTTT; d_gene: NA; j_gene: TRBJ1-4; v_gene: TRBV27; abundance: NA
CDR3aa: CASSHSARVKLFF; CDR3nt: TGTGCCAGCAGCCATTCGGCCAGGGTAAAACTGTTTTTT; d_gene: NA; j_gene: TRBJ1-4; v_gene: TRBV14; abundance: NA
CDR3aa: CAWSQGQIQETQYF; CDR3nt: TGTGCCTGGAGTCAGGGACAGATACAAGAGACCCAGTACTTC; d_gene: TRBD1; j_gene: TRBJ2-5; v_gene: TRBV30; abundance: NA
CDR3aa: CASSESWDTAYEQYF; CDR3nt: TGCGCCAGCAGTGAGTCATGGGACACCGCCTACGAGCAGTACTTC; d_gene: NA; j_gene: TRBJ2-7; v_gene: TRBV10-1; abundance: NA
CDR3aa: CASSFDITYGYTF; CDR3nt: TGCGCCAGCAGCTTCGACATCACCTACGGCTACACCTTC; d_gene: NA; j_gene: TRBJ1-2; v_gene: TRBV5-1; abundance: NA
CDR3aa: CSVVSGANVLTF; CDR3nt: TGCAGCGTTGTCTCTGGGGCCAACGTCCTGACTTTC; d_gene: NA; j_gene: TRBJ2-6; v_gene: TRBV29-1; abundance: NA
CDR3aa: CASRLYDSRTGEQYF; CDR3nt: TGTGCCAGCAGGCTCTACGACTCTCGAACGGGGGAGCAGTACTTC; d_gene: NA; j_gene: TRBJ2-7; v_gene: TRBV28; abundance: NA
CDR3aa: CASRHRYNTEAFF; CDR3nt: TGTGCCAGTAGGCACAGGTATAACACTGAAGCTTTCTTT; d_gene: NA; j_gene: TRBJ1-1; v_gene: TRBV19; abundance: NA
CDR3aa: CASSLPHRTENTEAFF; CDR3nt: TGTGCCAGCAGTTTACCCCACCGGACGGAGAACACTGAAGCTTTCTTT; d_gene: NA; j_gene: TRBJ1-1; v_gene: TRBV28; abundance: few
CDR3aa: CASSRGNTGELFF; CDR3nt: TGTGCCAGCAGCCGGGGGAACACCGGGGAGCTGTTTTTT; d_gene: NA; j_gene: TRBJ2-2; v_gene: TRBV7-6; abundance: once